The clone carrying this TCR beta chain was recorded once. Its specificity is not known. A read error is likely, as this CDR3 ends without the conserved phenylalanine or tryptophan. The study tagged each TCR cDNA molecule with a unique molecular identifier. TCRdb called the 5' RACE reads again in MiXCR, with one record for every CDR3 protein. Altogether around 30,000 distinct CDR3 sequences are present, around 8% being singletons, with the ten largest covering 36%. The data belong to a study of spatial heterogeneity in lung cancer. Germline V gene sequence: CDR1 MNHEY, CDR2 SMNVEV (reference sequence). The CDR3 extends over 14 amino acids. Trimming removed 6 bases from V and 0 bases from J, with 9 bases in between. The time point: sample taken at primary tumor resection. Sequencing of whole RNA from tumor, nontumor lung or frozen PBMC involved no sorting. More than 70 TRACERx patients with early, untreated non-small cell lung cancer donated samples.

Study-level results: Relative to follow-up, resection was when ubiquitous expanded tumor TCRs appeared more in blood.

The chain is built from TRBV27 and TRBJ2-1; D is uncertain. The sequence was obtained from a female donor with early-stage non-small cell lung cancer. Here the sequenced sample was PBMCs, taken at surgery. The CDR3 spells CASSISPSYNEQFS. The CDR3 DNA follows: TGTGCCAGCAGCATCTCCCCCTCCTACAATGAGCAGTTCTCC.